This T cell receptor (beta chain) was identified in a study of CD8+ T cells in alopecia areata. Study overall: Treated patients swallowed 5 to 10 mg of oral tofacitinib twice daily. For 6 to 18 months, tofacitinib was taken, and 6 months off drug followed.

The germline V gene encodes CDR1 SGHVS and CDR2 FQNEAQ. The CDR3 is made up of 15 amino acids. V was clipped by 4 bases and J by 2 bases, with 12 bases between them. From PBMCs, CD4+ and CD8+ T cells were sorted. As the sequencing template, cDNA was produced by extracting RNA and reverse transcribing it. Sequenced by immunoSEQ multiplex PCR; TCRdb stores in-frame clones only, minus some. This table has roughly 130,000 clones, roughly 58% appearing once. Study findings and constraints: Lesional scalp, notably in alopecia totalis/universalis, had clonality above that of normal scalp.

A word on this clone: Its specificity is not known.

The sequence was collected from a human donor with alopecia areata. This sequence joins TRBV7-8 and TRBJ2-1, with D tentatively TRBD1 or TRBD2 (5 bases each). Sample: CD4+ T cells sorted from blood, taken at week 0. This CDR3 reads CASSSRGDAYNEQFF. The CDR3 coding sequence is TGTGCCAGCAGCTCACGTGGGGACGCCTACAATGAGCAGTTCTTC. Variable domain in full (rest from reference TRBV7-8 and TRBJ2-1): GAGVSQSPRYKVAKRGQDVALRCDPISGHVSLFWYQQALGQGPEFLTYFQNEAQLDKSGLPSDRFFAERPEGSVSTLKIQRTQQEDSAVYLCASSSRGDAYNEQFFGPGTRLTVL.